This T cell receptor (beta chain) was retrieved from a study of T cells in localized non-small cell lung cancer (dated by TCRdb to 2018 to 2021). For context, the study as a whole: The study analyzed T cell repertoires of 236 early-stage NSCLC patients, comparing tumors and uninvolved tumor-adjacent lungs. All 240 or so NSCLC patients in the cohort were treatment-naive and had localized lung tumors that were resected. A mean age of approximately 70 years was recorded for the NSCLC patients, of whom around 140 were male and 95 to 110 were female.

At diagnosis, tumor, uninvolved tumor-adjacent lung and peripheral blood were collected and then preserved as a mix of FFPE and fresh-frozen material. For TCR repertoire profiling, blood samples were analyzed as peripheral blood mononuclear cells. General conclusions and limits of the study: Because the study design was exploratory, TCR variables were selected using unadjusted p-values without false-discovery rate correction. Longer overall survival was associated with higher blood T cell density, whereas shorter survival was associated with higher adjacent-lung clonality. Because multi-region tumor sequencing was not done, intratumor heterogeneity could not be ruled out. A median of roughly 58 of the top 100 tumor clones were detected in paired uninvolved adjacent lung, and about 29 of these tumor clones were also found among the top 100 clones of the paired uninvolved adjacent lung. Uninvolved tumor-adjacent lung showed the highest T cell clonality, higher than tumor, which suggests more focused antigenic responses in the adjacent lung.

TCR beta CDR3 regions were sequenced from DNA using the immunoSEQ Assay. In the authors' own workflow: T cell density was computed as TCR beta template counts normalized to usable DNA estimated by amplifying housekeeping genes. Richness was estimated using the preseqR package, with extrapolation to 400,000 templates for PBMC samples and to 120,000 templates for tissue samples. Clonality was taken to be one minus Pielou's evenness. To identify tissue-enriched TCRs, differential abundance testing was run on productive amino-acid clonotypes with a minimum total count of 5 and an alpha of 0.1. The Jaccard Index and the Morisita Overlap Index were used to measure repertoire overlap between compartments. GLIPH grouped TCR beta CDR3s together with public tetramer-defined viral CDR3s, and a viral motif had to include at least three viral sequences and also show V-gene enrichment. In TCRdb, the immuneACCESS table is reduced to in-frame sequences with V and J assigned. These tables do not hold every clone; where another copy was compared, an unresolved V gene accounts for under half, and the others remain unexplained. V, J and clone size were drawn from that table, and D and trimming were deduced from the DNA. Here the sample has 4,500 to 5,500 clones; 90% to 95% occur a single time. The ten top clones hold approximately 3% of the sample.

In the case of this clone: No cognate antigen has been identified for it. No base quality values were provided; no much bigger clone lies one nucleotide off.

The sample was peripheral blood, taken before any cancer treatment. This TCR was recovered from a woman aged 35 to 69 with stage I lung adenocarcinoma.

The DNA sequence reads TGTGCCACCTTGACAGACACATTCTATGGCTACACCTTC. This yields the protein CATLTDTFYGYTF. This sequence uses TRBV28 and TRBJ1-2; a tentative D match to TRBD1 spans 5 bases. The CDR3 runs 13 residues from the cysteine to the phenylalanine. The retained sequence is limited to the CDR3, 39 bases, with the frame set at the first base. V is pared back by 10 bases and J by 4 bases, with 16 bases lying between the germline termini. In the germline V gene, CDR1 corresponds to MDHEN and CDR2 to SYDVKM.